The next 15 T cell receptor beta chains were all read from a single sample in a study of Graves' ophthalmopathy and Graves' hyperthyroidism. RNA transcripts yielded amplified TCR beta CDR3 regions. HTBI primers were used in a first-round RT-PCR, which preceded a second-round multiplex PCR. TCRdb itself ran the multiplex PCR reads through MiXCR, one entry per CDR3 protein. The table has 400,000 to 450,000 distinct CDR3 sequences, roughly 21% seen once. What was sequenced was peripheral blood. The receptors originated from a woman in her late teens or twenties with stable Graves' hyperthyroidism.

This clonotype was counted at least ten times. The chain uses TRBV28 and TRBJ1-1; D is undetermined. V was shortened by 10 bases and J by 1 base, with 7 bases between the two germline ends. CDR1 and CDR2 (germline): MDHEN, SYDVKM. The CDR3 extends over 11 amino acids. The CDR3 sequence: CATHTNTEAFF. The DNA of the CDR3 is TGTGCCACCCACACGAACACTGAAGCTTTCTTT.

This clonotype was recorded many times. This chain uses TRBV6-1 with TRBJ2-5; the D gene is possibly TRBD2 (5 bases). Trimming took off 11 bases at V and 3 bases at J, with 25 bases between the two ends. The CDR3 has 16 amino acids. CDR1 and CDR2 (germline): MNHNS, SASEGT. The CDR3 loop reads CAPGSRVEGPKETQYF. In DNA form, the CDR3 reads TGTGCCCCAGGTAGCCGGGTTGAGGGTCCCAAAGAGACCCAGTACTTC.

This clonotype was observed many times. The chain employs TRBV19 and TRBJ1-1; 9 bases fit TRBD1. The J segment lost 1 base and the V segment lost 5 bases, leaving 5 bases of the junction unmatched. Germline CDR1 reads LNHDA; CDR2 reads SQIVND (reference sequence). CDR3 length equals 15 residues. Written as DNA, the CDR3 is TGTGCCAGTAGTGCCCAGGGACAGGGGAACACTGAAGCTTTCTTT. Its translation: CASSAQGQGNTEAFF. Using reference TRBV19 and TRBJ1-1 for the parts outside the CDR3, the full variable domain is DGGITQSPKYLFRKEGQNVTLSCEQNLNHDAMYWYRQDPGQGLRLIYYSQIVNDFQKGDIAEGYSVSREKKESFPLTVTSAQKNPTAFYLCASSAQGQGNTEAFFGQGTRLTVV.

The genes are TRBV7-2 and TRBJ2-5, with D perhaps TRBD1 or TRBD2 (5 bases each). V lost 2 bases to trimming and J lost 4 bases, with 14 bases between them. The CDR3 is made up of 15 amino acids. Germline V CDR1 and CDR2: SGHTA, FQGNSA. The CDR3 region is CASSLYPGRGETQYF. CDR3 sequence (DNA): TGTGCCAGCAGCTTATATCCGGGAAGGGGAGAGACCCAGTACTTC.

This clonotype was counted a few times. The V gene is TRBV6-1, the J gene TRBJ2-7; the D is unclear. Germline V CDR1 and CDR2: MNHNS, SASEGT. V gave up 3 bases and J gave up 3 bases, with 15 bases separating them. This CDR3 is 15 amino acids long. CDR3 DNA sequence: TGTGCCAGCAGTGAGATCACCTTCGTCCGCTACGAGCAGTACTTC. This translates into CASSEITFVRYEQYF.

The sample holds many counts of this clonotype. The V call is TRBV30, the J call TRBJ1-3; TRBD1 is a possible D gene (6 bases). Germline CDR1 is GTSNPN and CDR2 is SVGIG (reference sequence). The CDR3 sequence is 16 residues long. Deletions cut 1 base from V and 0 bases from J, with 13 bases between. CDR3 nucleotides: TGTGCCTGGAGTGCCCCAAGGACAGCCTCTGGAAACACCATATATTTT. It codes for CAWSAPRTASGNTIYF.

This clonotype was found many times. The DNA for the CDR3 is TGCGCCAGCAGCGGGGAGGCTGCCTACGAGCAGTACTTC. Amino acids: CASSGEAAYEQYF. The rearrangement uses TRBV5-1 and TRBJ2-7; a weak D match, TRBD2 (6 bases). V was pared by 4 bases and J by 2 bases, with 10 bases between. The CDR3 runs to 13 residues. Germline CDR1 reads SGHRS; CDR2 reads YFSETQ. The full variable domain, rest sourced from reference TRBV5-1 and TRBJ2-7, is KAGVTQTPRYLIKTRGQQVTLSCSPISGHRSVSWYQQTPGQGLQFLFEYFSETQRNKGNFPGRFSGRQFSNSRSEMNVSTLELGDSALYLCASSGEAAYEQYFGPGTRLTVT.

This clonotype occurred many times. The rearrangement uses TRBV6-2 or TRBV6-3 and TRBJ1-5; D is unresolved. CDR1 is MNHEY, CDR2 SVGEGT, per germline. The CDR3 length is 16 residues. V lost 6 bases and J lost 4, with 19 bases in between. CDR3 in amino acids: CASRSRRSDLNQPQHF. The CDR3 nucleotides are TGTGCCAGCAGGTCCCGGCGGAGCGACCTTAATCAGCCCCAGCATTTT.

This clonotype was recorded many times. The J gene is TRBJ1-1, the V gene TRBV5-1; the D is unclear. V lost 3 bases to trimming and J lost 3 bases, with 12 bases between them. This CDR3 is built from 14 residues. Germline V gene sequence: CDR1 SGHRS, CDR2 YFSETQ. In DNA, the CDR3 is TGCGCCAGCAGCTGGGTGGGGTTACACACTGAAGCTTTCTTT. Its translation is CASSWVGLHTEAFF.

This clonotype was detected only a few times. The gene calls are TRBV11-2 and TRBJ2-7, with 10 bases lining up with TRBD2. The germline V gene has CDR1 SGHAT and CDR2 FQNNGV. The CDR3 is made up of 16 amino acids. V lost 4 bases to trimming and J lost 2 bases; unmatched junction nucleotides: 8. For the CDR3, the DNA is TGTGCCAGCAGCTCCCTCCTTAGCGGGGGGCCCTACGAGCAGTACTTC. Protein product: CASSSLLSGGPYEQYF.

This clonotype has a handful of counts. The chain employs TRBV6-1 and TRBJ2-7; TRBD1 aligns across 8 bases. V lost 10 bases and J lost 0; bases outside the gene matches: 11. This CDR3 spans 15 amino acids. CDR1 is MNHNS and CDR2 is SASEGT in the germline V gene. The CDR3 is CATALEGQVSYEQYF. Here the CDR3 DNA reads TGTGCCACCGCCCTGGAGGGACAGGTCTCCTACGAGCAGTACTTC.

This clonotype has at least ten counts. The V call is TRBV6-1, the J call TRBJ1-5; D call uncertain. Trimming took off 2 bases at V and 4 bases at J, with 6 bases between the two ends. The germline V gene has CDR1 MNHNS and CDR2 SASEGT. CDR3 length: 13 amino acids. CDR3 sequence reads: CASSEWANQPQHF. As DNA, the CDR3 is TGTGCCAGCAGTGAATGGGCTAATCAGCCCCAGCATTTT.

The CDR3 sequence: CASTPQGGAEAFF. CDR3 DNA: TGTGCCAGCACCCCCCAGGGAGGGGCTGAAGCTTTCTTT. The rearrangement links TRBV28 to TRBJ1-1; weak D call: TRBD1 (5 bases). The CDR3 extends over 13 amino acids. Germline CDR1 is MDHEN and CDR2 is SYDVKM. V lost 7 bases to trimming and J lost 6 bases, with 15 bases between them.

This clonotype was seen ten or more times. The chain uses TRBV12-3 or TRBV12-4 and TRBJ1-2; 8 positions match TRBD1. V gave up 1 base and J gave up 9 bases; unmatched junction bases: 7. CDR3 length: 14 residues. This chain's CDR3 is CASSLGAGGYSYTF. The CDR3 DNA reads TGTGCCAGCAGTTTAGGGGCAGGGGGCTACAGCTACACCTTC.

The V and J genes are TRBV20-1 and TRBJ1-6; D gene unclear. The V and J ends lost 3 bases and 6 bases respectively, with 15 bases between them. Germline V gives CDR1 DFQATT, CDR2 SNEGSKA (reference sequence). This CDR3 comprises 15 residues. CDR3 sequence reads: CSARLRQRPNSPLHF. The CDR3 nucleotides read TGCAGTGCTAGGCTCCGCCAGAGGCCTAATTCACCCCTCCACTTT.